Presented here are 5 T cell receptor beta chains from one specimen sequenced in a study of control samples from healthy donors and cancer patients. The repertoire was sequenced with immunoSEQ multiplex PCR; TCRdb's copy has only in-frame clones and lacks some. This table holds about 130,000 clones, over 75% found once. Material: blood. These receptors came from a man aged 18 to 29 in good health.

This clone was detected once. The chain joins TRBV18 to TRBJ2-3; 15 nucleotides line up with TRBD2. Germline loops: CDR1 KGHSH, CDR2 LQKENI. The CDR3 spans 18 residues. With V trimmed by 3 bases and J by 1 base, 5 bases remained unmatched. The CDR3 DNA is TGTGCCAGCTCACCGGGGACTAGCGGGGGGACTCGCACAGATACGCAGTATTTT. It codes for CASSPGTSGGTRTDTQYF. Full variable domain (outside the CDR3, taken from reference TRBV18 and TRBJ2-3): NAGVMQNPRHLVRRRGQEARLRCSPMKGHSHVYWYRQLPEEGLKFMVYLQKENIIDESGMPKERFSAEFPKEGPSILRIQQVVRGDSAAYFCASSPGTSGGTRTDTQYFGPGTRLTVL.

The V call is TRBV5-6, the J call TRBJ2-3, with TRBD2 matching over 8 bases. Trimming took 4 bases from V and 4 from J; bases not matched to a gene: 5. CDR1 is SGHDT, CDR2 YYEEEE, per germline. The CDR3 is 14 amino acids. The CDR3 spells CASSIAGNSDTQYF. CDR3 nucleotide sequence: TGTGCCAGCAGCATAGCGGGGAATTCAGATACGCAGTATTTT.

The V call is TRBV18, the J call TRBJ2-7, with 8 nucleotides matching TRBD1. From germline, CDR1 is KGHSH and CDR2 LQKENI. The CDR3 covers 14 residues. The V gene end was trimmed by 6 bases and the J gene end by 4 bases; junction bases not matched to a gene: 8. The CDR3 sequence is CASSIAGGAYEQYF. CDR3 nucleotides: TGTGCCAGCTCCATCGCAGGGGGCGCGTACGAGCAGTACTTC.

The rearrangement links TRBV19 to TRBJ1-5; no clear D gene. This CDR3 is built from 15 residues. The V end was cut by 6 bases, the J end by 1 base, with 13 bases between. Germline CDR1 and CDR2: LNHDA and SQIVND (reference sequence). This chain's CDR3 is CASSPPRGSNQPQHF. The CDR3 DNA reads TGTGCCAGTAGCCCTCCCCGAGGGAGCAATCAGCCCCAGCATTTT.

The chain links TRBV7-9 to TRBJ2-7, with 8 bases lining up with TRBD2. The length of the CDR3 is 15 residues. Unmatched junction bases numbered 14, after V lost 8 bases and J lost 5 bases. CDR1 is SEHNR and CDR2 is FQNEAQ in the germline V gene (reference sequence). Here the CDR3 DNA reads TGTGCCAGCCCCCGGGGAAACGGGAGGGTCCACGAGCAGTACGTC. It is translated as CASPRGNGRVHEQYV.